The 3 T cell receptor beta chains listed next were all sequenced from one sample in a study of shared clonotypes between healthy human individuals. The repertoire was sequenced with immunoSEQ multiplex PCR; TCRdb's copy has only in-frame clones and lacks some. The sample has some 980,000 clones; about 80% are singletons. Input material: memory CD4+ T cells sorted from blood. Subset of the sample: CD45RA-negative fraction. These receptors were collected from a man younger than 35 in good health.

This chain connects TRBV29-1 to TRBJ2-7, with 7 bases matching TRBD2. CDR3 length: 12 residues. Per the germline V gene, CDR1 is SQVTM and CDR2 is ANQGSEA. The V segment lost 6 bases and the J segment 2 bases; nucleotides outside the gene matches: 4. The CDR3 loop reads CSVRGETYEQYF. The CDR3 DNA is TGCAGCGTACGGGGGGAGACCTACGAGCAGTACTTC.

V gene TRBV2 combines with J gene TRBJ2-7; the D is unclear. Germline V gives CDR1 SNHLY, CDR2 FYNNEI. This CDR3 comprises 15 residues. V gave up 3 bases and J gave up 4 bases, with 16 bases separating them. This CDR3 is CASSDRASSFYEQYF. The CDR3 nucleotides are TGTGCCAGCAGTGACCGGGCTAGTAGTTTTTACGAGCAGTACTTC.

The rearrangement uses TRBV5-1 and TRBJ2-1, with 8 nucleotides matching TRBD2. The germline V gene has CDR1 SGHRS and CDR2 YFSETQ. J was trimmed by 8 bases and V by 5 bases; bases with no gene match: 15. This CDR3 is 16 amino acids long. In nucleotides, the CDR3 is TGCGCCAGCAGAATCACTAGCGGAGGGGGAGGCGATGAGCAGTTCTTC. Translated: CASRITSGGGGDEQFF. Full variable domain (missing parts from reference TRBV5-1 and TRBJ2-1): KAGVTQTPRYLIKTRGQQVTLSCSPISGHRSVSWYQQTPGQGLQFLFEYFSETQRNKGNFPGRFSGRQFSNSRSEMNVSTLELGDSALYLCASRITSGGGGDEQFFGPGTRLTVL.